These 22 T cell receptor beta chains were all obtained from the same sample, sequenced in a study of Ad26.COV2.S vaccination and SARS-CoV-2 variants. Only in-frame clones appear in the TCRdb table, and some are missing; sequencing was by immunoSEQ multiplex PCR. The data hold over 400,000 clones, with 90% observed a single time. The sample's treatment: roughly 18 received Ad26.COV2.S at low or high dose, single or two shots; 5 received placebo; per-sample allocation not given. After the first vaccine or placebo injection, samples were drawn on day 63. The specimen comprised peripheral blood, sampled in a trial of Ad26.COV2.S vaccine versus placebo. Receptors were obtained from a person aged 18-60 years who received the Ad26.COV2.S COVID-19 vaccine or a placebo.

The V and J genes are TRBV6-4 and TRBJ2-1, with 12 bases lining up with TRBD2. Trimming cost V 2 bases and J 8 bases; bases outside gene matches: 7. The CDR3 extends over 16 amino acids. Germline lookup yields CDR1 MRHNA and CDR2 SNTAGT. For the CDR3, the DNA is TGTGCCAGCAGTGACCAGGGGACTAGCGGGTTCCATGAGCAGTTCTTC. Translation gives CASSDQGTSGFHEQFF.

The chain couples TRBV18 to TRBJ2-1; D gene unclear. Trimming stripped 2 bases from V and 0 bases from J, with 8 bases between. Germline values: CDR1 KGHSH, CDR2 LQKENI. The CDR3 is 15 residues long. The CDR3 loop reads CASSPDISSYNEQFF. The CDR3 nucleotides read TGTGCCAGCTCACCAGACATCAGCTCCTACAATGAGCAGTTCTTC.

The CDR3 DNA follows: TGTGCCTGGAGTCGAGACAGGGAAGTCGCAGATACGCAGTATTTT. Encoded protein: CAWSRDREVADTQYF. The gene calls are TRBV30 and TRBJ2-3; 7 nucleotides align to TRBD1. The junction had 9 bases not matched to a gene; V was cut back by 2 bases and J by 4 bases. The CDR3 covers 15 residues. Germline V lookup: CDR1 GTSNPN, CDR2 SVGIG (reference sequence).

This chain connects TRBV28 to TRBJ1-6, with D tentatively TRBD1 (6 bases). Germline V gives CDR1 MDHEN, CDR2 SYDVKM. Deletions cut 8 bases from V and 4 bases from J, with 12 bases between. This CDR3 contains 14 residues. The CDR3, as DNA: TGTGCCAGCGACGGACAGAATTATAATTCACCCCTCCACTTT. This gives the protein CASDGQNYNSPLHF.

For the CDR3, the DNA is TGCGCCAGCAGCTTGGAGGGGGGAGCCCCTGGGAGGACCCAGTACTTC. Amino acids: CASSLEGGAPGRTQYF. The chain combines TRBV5-1 with TRBJ2-5; D might be TRBD1 or TRBD2, each matching 6 bases. The CDR3 contains 16 residues. The germline V gene encodes CDR1 SGHRS and CDR2 YFSETQ. The V end lost 0 bases, the J end lost 7 bases, and 19 bases lay between the germline ends.

For this clone: Other DNA sequences of this sample code for an identical CDR3. V is TRBV7-2 and J is TRBJ2-7, with a tentative D call TRBD2 (5 bases). CDR1 is SGHTA, CDR2 FQGNSA, per germline. The CDR3 totals 14 residues. The V end was cut by 1 base, the J end by 3 bases, with 10 bases between. The CDR3 region has the DNA TGTGCCAGCAGCTTAGGAGGCGCGGGCTACGAGCAGTACTTC. Translation: CASSLGGAGYEQYF.

The rearrangement joins TRBV5-1 to TRBJ2-7, with a possible D match to TRBD2 (6 bases). The germline V gene encodes CDR1 SGHRS and CDR2 YFSETQ. This CDR3 is 15 amino acids long. Trimming took off 0 bases at V and 0 bases at J, with 10 bases between the two ends. The CDR3 DNA reads as TGCGCCAGCAGCTTGGAGCGGGTTAGCTCCTACGAGCAGTACTTC. As protein: CASSLERVSSYEQYF.

The genes are TRBV19 and TRBJ2-2; D is possibly TRBD1 (7 bases). CDR3 length: 16 residues. V lost 3 bases, J lost 6 bases, and 17 bases lay in between. The germline V gene has CDR1 LNHDA and CDR2 SQIVND (reference sequence). The CDR3 loop is CASSIPGQRVSGELFF. The CDR3 coding sequence is TGTGCCAGTAGTATCCCGGGACAGCGGGTTTCCGGGGAGCTGTTTTTT.

V and J are TRBV7-2 and TRBJ2-5; TRBD2 matches 12 bases. V lost 4 bases and J lost 1; bases outside the gene matches: 7. Germline V gene data show CDR1 as SGHTA and CDR2 as FQGNSA. CDR3 length equals 17 residues. The CDR3 spells CASSSRTSGIFQETQYF. The CDR3 nucleotides are TGTGCCAGCAGCTCCCGGACTAGCGGGATTTTCCAAGAGACCCAGTACTTC.

The rearrangement uses TRBV6-1 and TRBJ2-3, with TRBD2 matching over 10 bases. CDR3 length equals 19 residues. Germline CDR1 is MNHNS and CDR2 is SASEGT. After removal of 1 base from V and 2 bases from J, the junction contained 12 bases not matched to a gene. CDR3 in amino acids: CASSEGSSGRWILTDTQYF. The CDR3 DNA reads as TGTGCCAGCAGTGAAGGGTCTAGCGGGAGATGGATCCTCACAGATACGCAGTATTTT.

The V and J genes are TRBV6-2 or TRBV6-3 and TRBJ1-5; no reliable D call. The V gene lost 0 bases and the J gene lost 4 bases, with 4 bases spanning the gap. The CDR3 length is 13 residues. CDR1 is MNHEY, CDR2 SVGEGT, per germline. In nucleotides, the CDR3 is TGTGCCAGCAGTTACTCAGAGAATCAGCCCCAGCATTTT. It encodes CASSYSENQPQHF.

The chain links TRBV28 to TRBJ2-1, with 9 positions matching TRBD1. The V and J ends lost 1 base and 4 bases, in that order; junction bases with no gene match: 8. CDR1 is MDHEN, CDR2 SYDVKM, per germline. This CDR3 has 17 residues. CDR3 DNA: TGTGCCAGCAGTTTATTGGGACAGGGAATGATTTACAATGAGCAGTTCTTC. Translated, it gives CASSLLGQGMIYNEQFF.

CDR3 loop: CSASDYNEQFF. CDR3 sequence (DNA): TGCAGTGCTTCGGACTACAATGAGCAGTTCTTC. The chain combines TRBV20-1 with TRBJ2-1; no definite D call. Germline CDR1 DFQATT, CDR2 SNEGSKA (reference sequence). Trimming pared 5 bases from V and 3 bases from J, leaving 5 bases between. The CDR3 covers 11 residues.

The rearrangement links TRBV30 to TRBJ2-2, with 13 bases lining up with TRBD2. There are 19 residues in the CDR3. Germline CDR1 is GTSNPN and CDR2 is SVGIG (reference sequence). V was clipped by 3 bases and J by 0 bases; unmatched bases: 10. CDR3 in DNA: TGTGCCTGGAGGGGGACTAGCGGGGAGGCCCCTCCGAACACCGGGGAGCTGTTTTTT. Its protein product is CAWRGTSGEAPPNTGELFF. Variable domain in full (rest from reference TRBV30 and TRBJ2-2): SQTIHQWPATLVQPVGSPLSLECTVEGTSNPNLYWYRQAAGRGLQLLFYSVGIGQISSEVPQNLSASRPQDRQFILSSKKLLLSDSGFYLCAWRGTSGEAPPNTGELFFGEGSRLTVL.

The rearrangement uses TRBV9 and TRBJ2-2; D is perhaps TRBD1 or TRBD2 (5 bases each). The CDR3 has 16 amino acids. The ends were cut back, 3 bases at V and 1 base at J, with 13 bases in the middle. Per the germline V gene, CDR1 is SGDLS and CDR2 is YYNGEE. This CDR3 reads CASSGSGTLNTGELFF. The DNA for the CDR3 is TGTGCCAGCAGCGGGTCAGGGACCCTGAACACCGGGGAGCTGTTTTTT.

The gene calls are TRBV7-2 and TRBJ2-4; D might be TRBD2 (6 bases). Per germline, CDR1 SGHTA and CDR2 FQGNSA. V was cut by 0 bases and J by 0 bases, with 12 bases left in between. This CDR3 is 17 amino acids long. DNA of the CDR3: TGTGCCAGCAGCTTAGCGGAGGGAACCCTAGCCAAAAACATTCAGTACTTC. This sequence encodes CASSLAEGTLAKNIQYF. Using reference TRBV7-2 and TRBJ2-4 for the parts outside the CDR3, the full variable domain is GAGVSQSPSNKVTEKGKDVELRCDPISGHTALYWYRQSLGQGLEFLIYFQGNSAPDKSGLPSDRFSAERTGGSVSTLTIQRTQQEDSAVYLCASSLAEGTLAKNIQYFGAGTRLSVL.

CDR3: CASSRDRHSNQPQHF. The DNA of the CDR3 is TGTGCCAGTAGTAGGGACAGACATAGCAATCAGCCCCAGCATTTT. The gene calls are TRBV19 and TRBJ1-5; the match to TRBD1 covers 7 bases. V was clipped by 4 bases and J by 0 bases; unmatched bases: 3. CDR3 length: 15 residues. Looked up from germline, CDR1 is LNHDA and CDR2 is SQIVND (reference sequence).

This chain uses TRBV10-3 with TRBJ2-3; TRBD2 aligns across 11 bases. The CDR3 totals 14 residues. The trim removed 6 bases at V and 5 bases at J, leaving 4 bases unmatched. Germline V gene data show CDR1 as ENHRY and CDR2 as SYGVKD. CDR3 sequence: CAISPGLAGDTQYF. CDR3 nucleotide sequence: TGTGCCATCAGCCCCGGACTAGCGGGAGATACGCAGTATTTT.

This clone turned up a few times. V is TRBV19 and J is TRBJ1-6, with a tentative D call TRBD1 (6 bases). The CDR3 is made up of 15 amino acids. Germline CDR1 LNHDA, CDR2 SQIVND (reference sequence). Trimming removed 5 bases from V and 7 bases from J, with 15 bases in between. In DNA form, the CDR3 reads TGTGCCAGTAGTGTGGACAGCACGGTGAATTCACCCCTCCACTTT. Protein product: CASSVDSTVNSPLHF.

The chain combines TRBV7-2 with TRBJ1-2, with D perhaps matching TRBD1 (5 bases). The CDR3 covers 13 residues. The germline V gene encodes CDR1 SGHTA and CDR2 FQGNSA. Trimming left V 0 bases short and J 7 bases short, with 9 bases between. CDR3 sequence (DNA): TGTGCCAGCAGCTTAGCGCGACAGAGTGGCTACACCTTC. It translates to CASSLARQSGYTF.

V gene TRBV19 combines with J gene TRBJ2-1; unclear D gene. This CDR3 spans 15 amino acids. Germline CDR1 and CDR2: LNHDA and SQIVND (reference sequence). V lost 4 bases to trimming and J lost 4 bases, with 14 bases between them. DNA for the CDR3: TGTGCCAGTAGTACGACCAGGCGAATATACAATGAGCAGTTCTTC. Its translation is CASSTTRRIYNEQFF.

This clone came up a few times. V is TRBV7-2 and J is TRBJ2-1; 14 bases are shared with TRBD2. The germline CDR1 and CDR2 sequences are SGHTA and FQGNSA. Trimming removed 5 bases from V and 9 bases from J; junction bases left unmatched: 6. This CDR3 is 15 amino acids long. Here the CDR3 DNA reads TGTGCCAGCAGCCCAGGACTAGCGGGAGGCAGTGAGCAGTTCTTC. It codes for CASSPGLAGGSEQFF.